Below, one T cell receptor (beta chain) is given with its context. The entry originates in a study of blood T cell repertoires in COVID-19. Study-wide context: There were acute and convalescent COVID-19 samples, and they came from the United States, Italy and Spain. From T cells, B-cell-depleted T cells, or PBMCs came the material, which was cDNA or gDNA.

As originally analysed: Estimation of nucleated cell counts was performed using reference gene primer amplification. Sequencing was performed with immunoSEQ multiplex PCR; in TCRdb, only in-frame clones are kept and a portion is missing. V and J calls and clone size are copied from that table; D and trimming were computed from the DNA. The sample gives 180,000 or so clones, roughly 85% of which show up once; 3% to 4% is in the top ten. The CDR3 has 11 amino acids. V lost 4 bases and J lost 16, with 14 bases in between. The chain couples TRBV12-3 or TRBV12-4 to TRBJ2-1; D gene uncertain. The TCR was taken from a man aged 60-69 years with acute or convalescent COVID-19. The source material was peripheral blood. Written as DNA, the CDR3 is TGTGCCAGCAGTTCCGGGTTACAAGTTTTCTTC. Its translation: CASSSGLQVFF.